The source of this T cell receptor (beta chain) is a study of blood T cell repertoires in COVID-19. Generated by immunoSEQ multiplex PCR, the TCRdb table keeps only in-frame clones and is missing some. The table lists about 190,000 clones, under 90% of them singletons. V was pared by 6 bases and J by 4 bases, with 16 bases between. This CDR3 has 14 residues. Germline assignment: CDR1 SGHKS and CDR2 YYEKEE (reference sequence). Input material: peripheral blood. The TCR sequence derives from a human donor in a cohort sampled during active COVID-19. V gene TRBV5-5 combines with J gene TRBJ2-5; a weak D match, TRBD2 (6 bases). The CDR3 sequence: CASTEVGGVETQYF. The DNA of the CDR3 is TGTGCCAGCACCGAAGTCGGAGGGGTAGAGACCCAGTACTTC. Based on the CDR3 plus reference TRBV5-5 and TRBJ2-5, the full variable domain is DAGVTQSPTHLIKTRGQQVTLRCSPISGHKSVSWYQQVLGQGPQFIFQYYEKEERGRGNFPDRFSARQFPNYSSELNVNALLLGDSALYLCASTEVGGVETQYFGPGTRLLVL.